This note documents a single T cell receptor beta chain sequence. Its target is unknown. This sample stems from a study of OX40 agonist ivuxolimab in advanced cancers. The overall study: The treatment was a fully human IgG2 OX40 agonist, ivuxolimab.

This CDR3 is built from 15 residues. Unmatched junction bases numbered 6, after V lost 2 bases and J lost 6 bases. CDR1 is SEHNR and CDR2 is FQNEAQ in the germline V gene (reference sequence). Study observations and caveats: At 0.1 to 3.0 mg/kg, clonal expansion of CD4+ and CD8+ blood T cells had occurred by week 6.

Measured with immunoSEQ multiplex PCR; TCRdb has only the in-frame clones, and not every one. The data show 36,000 or so clones, about 85% seen once. This receptor was identified in an adult with an advanced solid tumor such as melanoma, head and neck, liver or kidney cancer. Sequencing was performed on CD4+ or CD8+ T cells sorted from blood, taken in a trial of the OX40 agonist ivuxolimab. The chain is built from TRBV7-9 and TRBJ2-1; TRBD2 aligns across 8 bases. CDR3 sequence (DNA): TGTGCCAGCAGCTTATGGCGCGGGGGGCTCAATGAGCAGTTCTTC. Residues: CASSLWRGGLNEQFF. The full variable domain, with the rest looked up from reference TRBV7-9 and TRBJ2-1, is DTGVSQNPRHKITKRGQNVTFRCDPISEHNRLYWYRQTLGQGPEFLTYFQNEAQLEKSRLLSDRFSAERPKGSFSTLEIQRTEQGDSAMYLCASSLWRGGLNEQFFGPGTRLTVL.